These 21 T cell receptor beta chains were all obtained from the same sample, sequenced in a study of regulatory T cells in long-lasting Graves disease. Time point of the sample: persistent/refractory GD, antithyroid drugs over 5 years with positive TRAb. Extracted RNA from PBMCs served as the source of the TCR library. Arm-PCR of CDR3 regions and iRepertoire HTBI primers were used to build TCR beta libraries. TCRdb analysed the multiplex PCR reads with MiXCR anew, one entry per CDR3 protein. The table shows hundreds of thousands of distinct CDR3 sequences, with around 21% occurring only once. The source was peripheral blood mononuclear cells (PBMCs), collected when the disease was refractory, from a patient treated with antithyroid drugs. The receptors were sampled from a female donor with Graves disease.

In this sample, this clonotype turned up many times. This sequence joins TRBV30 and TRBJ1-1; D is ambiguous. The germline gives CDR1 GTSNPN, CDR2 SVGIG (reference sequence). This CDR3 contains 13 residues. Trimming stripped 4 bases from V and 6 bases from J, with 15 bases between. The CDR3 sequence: CAWTRESRAEAFF. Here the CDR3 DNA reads TGTGCCTGGACCCGGGAAAGTCGCGCTGAAGCTTTCTTT.

The CDR3 region is CASSLQGAREQYF. CDR3 sequence (DNA): TGTGCCAGCAGTCTCCAGGGGGCTAGGGAGCAGTACTTC. The chain links TRBV12-3 or TRBV12-4 to TRBJ2-7, with 8 bases matching TRBD1. This CDR3 contains 13 residues. The V and J ends lost 5 bases and 7 bases, in that order; junction bases with no gene match: 7.

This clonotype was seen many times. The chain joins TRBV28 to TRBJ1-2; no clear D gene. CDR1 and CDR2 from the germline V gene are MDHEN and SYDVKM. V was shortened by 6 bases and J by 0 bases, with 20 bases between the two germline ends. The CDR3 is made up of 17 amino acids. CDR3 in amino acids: CASRNPEMRLANYGYTF. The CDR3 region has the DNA TGTGCCAGCAGGAACCCGGAGATGAGGCTAGCTAACTATGGCTACACCTTC.

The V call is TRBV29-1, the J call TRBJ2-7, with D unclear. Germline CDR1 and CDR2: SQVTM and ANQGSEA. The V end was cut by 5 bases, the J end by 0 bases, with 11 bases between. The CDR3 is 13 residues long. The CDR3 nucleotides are TGCAGCGTTCTTACTGGGAACTCCTACGAGCAGTACTTC. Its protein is CSVLTGNSYEQYF.

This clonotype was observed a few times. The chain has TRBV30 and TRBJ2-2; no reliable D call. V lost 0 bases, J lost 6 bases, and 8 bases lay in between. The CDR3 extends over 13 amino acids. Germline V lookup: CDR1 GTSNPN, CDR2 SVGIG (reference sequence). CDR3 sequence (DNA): TGTGCCTGGAGTGTACTTAATGCCGGGGAGCTGTTTTTT. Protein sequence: CAWSVLNAGELFF. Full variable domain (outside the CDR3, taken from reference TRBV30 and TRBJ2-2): SQTIHQWPATLVQPVGSPLSLECTVEGTSNPNLYWYRQAAGRGLQLLFYSVGIGQISSEVPQNLSASRPQDRQFILSSKKLLLSDSGFYLCAWSVLNAGELFFGEGSRLTVL.

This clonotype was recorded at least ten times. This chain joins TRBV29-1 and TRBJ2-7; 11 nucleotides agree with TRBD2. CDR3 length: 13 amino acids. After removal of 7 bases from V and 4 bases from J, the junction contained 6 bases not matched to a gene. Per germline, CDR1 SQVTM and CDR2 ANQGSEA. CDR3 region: CSATSGSVYEQYF. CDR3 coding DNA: TGCAGCGCAACTAGCGGGAGTGTGTACGAGCAGTACTTC.

This CDR3 is CSVEWGIRYTQYF. The CDR3 bases are TGCAGCGTTGAATGGGGGATTCGGTATACGCAGTATTTT. The J gene is TRBJ2-3, the V gene TRBV29-1; D assignment may be TRBD1 or TRBD2 (5 bases each). Germline assignment: CDR1 SQVTM and CDR2 ANQGSEA. The CDR3 extends over 13 amino acids. The ends were cut back, 2 bases at V and 7 bases at J, with 13 bases in the middle.

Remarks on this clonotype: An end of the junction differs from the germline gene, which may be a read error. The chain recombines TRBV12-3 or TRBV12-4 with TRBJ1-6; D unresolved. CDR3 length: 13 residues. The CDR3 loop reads CAGRSSYNSPLHF. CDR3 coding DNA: TGTGCCGGCAGGAGTTCCTATAATTCACCCCTCCACTTT.

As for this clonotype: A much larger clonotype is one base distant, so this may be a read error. The CDR3 nucleotides read TGTGCCAGCAGTGGAGGGACATCGAGAAACATCTTC. Translating gives CASSGGTSRNIF. This chain connects TRBV6-1 to TRBJ1-2; D is possibly TRBD1 (6 bases). This CDR3 comprises 12 residues. Per germline, CDR1 MNHNS and CDR2 SASEGT.

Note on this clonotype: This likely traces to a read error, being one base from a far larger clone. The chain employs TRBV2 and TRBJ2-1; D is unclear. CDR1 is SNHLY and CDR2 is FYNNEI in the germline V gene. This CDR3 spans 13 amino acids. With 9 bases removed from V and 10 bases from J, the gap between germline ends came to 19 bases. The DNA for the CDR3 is TGTGCCAGTAAGACTGGGATGCGCTACGAGCAGTTCTTC. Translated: CASKTGMRYEQFF.

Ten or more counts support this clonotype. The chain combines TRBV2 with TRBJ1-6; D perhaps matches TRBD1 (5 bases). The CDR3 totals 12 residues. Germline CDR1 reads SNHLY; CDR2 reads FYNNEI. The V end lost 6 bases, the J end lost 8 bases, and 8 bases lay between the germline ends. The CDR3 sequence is CASRGGDSPLHF. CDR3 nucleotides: TGTGCCAGCAGGGGGGGGGATTCACCCCTCCACTTT.

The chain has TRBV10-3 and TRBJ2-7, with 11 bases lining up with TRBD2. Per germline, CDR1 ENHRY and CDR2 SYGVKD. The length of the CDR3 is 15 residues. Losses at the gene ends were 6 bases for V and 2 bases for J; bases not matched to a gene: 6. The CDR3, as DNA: TGTGCCATCAGGTCTAGCGGGAGGATCGCCTACGAGCAGTACTTC. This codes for CAIRSSGRIAYEQYF.

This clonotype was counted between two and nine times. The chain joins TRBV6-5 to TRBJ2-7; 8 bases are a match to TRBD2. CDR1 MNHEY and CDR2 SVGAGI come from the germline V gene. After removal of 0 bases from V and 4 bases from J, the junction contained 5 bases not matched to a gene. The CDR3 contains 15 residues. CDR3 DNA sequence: TGTGCCAGCAGTTACTCTCGGGGGGGCTCGTACGAGCAGTACTTC. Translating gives CASSYSRGGSYEQYF.

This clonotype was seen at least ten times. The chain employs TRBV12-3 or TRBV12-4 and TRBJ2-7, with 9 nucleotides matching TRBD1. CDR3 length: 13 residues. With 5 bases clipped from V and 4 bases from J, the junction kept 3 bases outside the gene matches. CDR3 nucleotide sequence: TGTGCCAGCAGTACAGGGGGCGGGTACGAGCAGTACTTC. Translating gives CASSTGGGYEQYF.

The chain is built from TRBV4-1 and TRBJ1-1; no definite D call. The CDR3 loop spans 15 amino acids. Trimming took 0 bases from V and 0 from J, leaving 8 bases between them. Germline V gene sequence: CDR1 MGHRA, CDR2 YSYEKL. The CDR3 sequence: CASSQDNAVNTEAFF. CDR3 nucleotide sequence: TGCGCCAGCAGCCAAGATAACGCCGTGAACACTGAAGCTTTCTTT.

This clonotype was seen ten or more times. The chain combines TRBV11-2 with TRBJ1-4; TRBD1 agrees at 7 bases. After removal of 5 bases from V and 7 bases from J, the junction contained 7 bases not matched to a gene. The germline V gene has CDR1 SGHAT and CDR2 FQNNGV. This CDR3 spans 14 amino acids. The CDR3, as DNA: TGTGCCAGCAGCCGCACTACAGGGGTTGAAAAACTGTTTTTT. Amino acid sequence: CASSRTTGVEKLFF.

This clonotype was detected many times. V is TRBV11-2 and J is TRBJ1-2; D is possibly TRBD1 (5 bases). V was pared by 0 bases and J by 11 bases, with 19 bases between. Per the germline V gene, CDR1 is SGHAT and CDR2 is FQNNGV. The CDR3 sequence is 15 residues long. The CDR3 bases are TGTGCCAGCAGCTTAGATACAGGAAGAATGGTCGGTTACACCTTC. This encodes CASSLDTGRMVGYTF. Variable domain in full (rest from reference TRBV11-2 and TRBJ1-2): EAGVAQSPRYKIIEKRQSVAFWCNPISGHATLYWYQQILGQGPKLLIQFQNNGVVDDSQLPKDRFSAERLKGVDSTLKIQPAKLEDSAVYLCASSLDTGRMVGYTFGSGTRLTVV.

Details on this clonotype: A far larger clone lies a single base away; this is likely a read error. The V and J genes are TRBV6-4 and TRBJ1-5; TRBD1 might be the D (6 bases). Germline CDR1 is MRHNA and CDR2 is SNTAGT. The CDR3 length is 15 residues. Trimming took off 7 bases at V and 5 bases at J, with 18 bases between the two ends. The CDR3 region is CASIYRDTLDQPQHF. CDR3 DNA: TGTGCCAGCATCTACCGGGACACCCTAGATCAGCCCCAGCATTTT.

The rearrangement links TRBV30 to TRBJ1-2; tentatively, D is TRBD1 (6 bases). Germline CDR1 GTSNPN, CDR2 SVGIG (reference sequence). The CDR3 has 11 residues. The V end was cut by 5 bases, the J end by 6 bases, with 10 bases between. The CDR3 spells CAWPGTNGYTF. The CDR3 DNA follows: TGTGCCTGGCCCGGGACAAATGGCTACACCTTC.

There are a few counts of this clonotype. This CDR3 reads CASSSSSTYEQYF. The DNA of the CDR3 is TGTGCCAGCAGCTCCAGTAGTACCTACGAGCAGTACTTC. The chain recombines TRBV7-9 with TRBJ2-7, with D hard to call. The CDR3 covers 13 residues. Germline assignment: CDR1 SEHNR and CDR2 FQNEAQ (reference sequence). Trimming shortened V by 4 bases and J by 2 bases, and 9 bases separated the two germline ends.

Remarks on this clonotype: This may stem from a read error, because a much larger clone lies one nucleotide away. The CDR3 DNA reads as TGTGCCAGCGGCTACTTAGGGACCGGGGAGCTGTTTTTT. Protein product: CASGYLGTGELFF. The chain is built from TRBV6-5 and TRBJ2-2; no reliable D call. Germline V CDR1 and CDR2: MNHEY, SVGAGI. This CDR3 has 13 amino acids. Trimming shortened V by 8 bases and J by 5 bases, and 12 bases separated the two germline ends.